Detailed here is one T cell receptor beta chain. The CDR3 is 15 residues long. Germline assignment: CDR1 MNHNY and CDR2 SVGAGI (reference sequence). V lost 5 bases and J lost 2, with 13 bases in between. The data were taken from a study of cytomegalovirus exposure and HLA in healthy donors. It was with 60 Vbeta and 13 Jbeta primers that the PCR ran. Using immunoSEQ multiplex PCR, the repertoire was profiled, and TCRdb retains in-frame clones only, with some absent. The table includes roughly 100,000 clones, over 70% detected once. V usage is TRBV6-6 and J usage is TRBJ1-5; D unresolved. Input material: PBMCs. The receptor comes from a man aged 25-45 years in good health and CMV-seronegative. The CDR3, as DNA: TGTGCCAGCAGTCCGGCGGCAGCCCGCAATCAGCCCCAGCATTTT. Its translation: CASSPAAARNQPQHF.